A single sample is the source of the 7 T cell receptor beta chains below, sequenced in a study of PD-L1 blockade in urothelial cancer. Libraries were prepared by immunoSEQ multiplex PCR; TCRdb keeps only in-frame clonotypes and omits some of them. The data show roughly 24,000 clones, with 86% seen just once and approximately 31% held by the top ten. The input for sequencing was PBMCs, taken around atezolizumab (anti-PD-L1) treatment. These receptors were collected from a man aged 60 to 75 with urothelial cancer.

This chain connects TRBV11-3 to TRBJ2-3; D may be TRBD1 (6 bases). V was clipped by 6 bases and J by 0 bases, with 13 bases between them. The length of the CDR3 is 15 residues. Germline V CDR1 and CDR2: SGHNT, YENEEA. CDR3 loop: CASSSGASSTDTQYF. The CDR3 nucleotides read TGTGCCAGCAGTTCAGGGGCCTCTAGCACAGATACGCAGTATTTT. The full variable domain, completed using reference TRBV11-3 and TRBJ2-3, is EAGVVQSPRYKIIEKKQPVAFWCNPISGHNTLYWYLQNLGQGPELLIRYENEEAVDDSQLPKDRFSAERLKGVDSTLKIQPAELGDSAVYLCASSSGASSTDTQYFGPGTRLTVL.

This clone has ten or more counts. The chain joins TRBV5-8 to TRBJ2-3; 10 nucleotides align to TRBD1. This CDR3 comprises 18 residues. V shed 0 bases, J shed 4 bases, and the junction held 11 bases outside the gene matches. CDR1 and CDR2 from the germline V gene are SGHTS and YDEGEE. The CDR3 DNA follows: TGTGCCAGCAGCTTGGCCTTGGGACAGGGGTTTATCTCAGATACGCAGTATTTT. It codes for CASSLALGQGFISDTQYF. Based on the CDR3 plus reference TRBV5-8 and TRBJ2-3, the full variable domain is EAGVTQSPTHLIKTRGQQATLRCSPISGHTSVYWYQQALGLGLQFLLWYDEGEERNRGNFPPRFSGRQFPNYSSELNVNALELEDSALYLCASSLALGQGFISDTQYFGPGTRLTVL.

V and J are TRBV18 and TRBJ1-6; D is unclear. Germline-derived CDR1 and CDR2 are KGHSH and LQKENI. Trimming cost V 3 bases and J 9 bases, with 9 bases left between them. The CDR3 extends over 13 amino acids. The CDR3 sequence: CASSPEVASPLHF. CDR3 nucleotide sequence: TGTGCCAGCTCACCCGAGGTAGCTTCACCCCTCCACTTT.

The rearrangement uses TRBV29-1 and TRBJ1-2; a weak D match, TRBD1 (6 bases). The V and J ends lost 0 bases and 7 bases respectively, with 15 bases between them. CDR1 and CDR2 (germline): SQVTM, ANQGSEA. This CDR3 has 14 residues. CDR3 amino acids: CSVEDGTSLFGYTF. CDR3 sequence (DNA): TGCAGCGTTGAAGACGGGACATCTCTGTTTGGCTACACCTTC.

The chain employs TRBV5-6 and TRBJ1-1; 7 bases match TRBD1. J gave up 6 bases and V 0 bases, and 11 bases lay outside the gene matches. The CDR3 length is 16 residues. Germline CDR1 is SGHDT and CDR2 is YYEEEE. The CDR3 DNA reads TGTGCCAGCAGCTTGGATCTAGGCAGGGGGTCACCTGAAGCTTTCTTT. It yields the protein CASSLDLGRGSPEAFF.

CDR3 protein: CASSQEPGQGYQPQHF. Here the CDR3 DNA reads TGCGCCAGCAGCCAAGAACCGGGACAGGGGTATCAGCCCCAGCATTTT. V usage is TRBV4-1 and J usage is TRBJ1-5; 10 bases line up with TRBD1. V lost 0 bases, J lost 5 bases, and 4 bases stayed unmatched. The germline gives CDR1 MGHRA, CDR2 YSYEKL. The length of the CDR3 is 16 residues.

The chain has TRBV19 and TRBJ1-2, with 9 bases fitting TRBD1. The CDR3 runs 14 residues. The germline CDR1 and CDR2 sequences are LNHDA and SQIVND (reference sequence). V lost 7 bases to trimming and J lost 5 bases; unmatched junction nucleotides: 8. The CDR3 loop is CASTLGTGSYGYTF. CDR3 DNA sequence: TGTGCCAGTACCTTGGGGACAGGGAGTTATGGCTACACCTTC.